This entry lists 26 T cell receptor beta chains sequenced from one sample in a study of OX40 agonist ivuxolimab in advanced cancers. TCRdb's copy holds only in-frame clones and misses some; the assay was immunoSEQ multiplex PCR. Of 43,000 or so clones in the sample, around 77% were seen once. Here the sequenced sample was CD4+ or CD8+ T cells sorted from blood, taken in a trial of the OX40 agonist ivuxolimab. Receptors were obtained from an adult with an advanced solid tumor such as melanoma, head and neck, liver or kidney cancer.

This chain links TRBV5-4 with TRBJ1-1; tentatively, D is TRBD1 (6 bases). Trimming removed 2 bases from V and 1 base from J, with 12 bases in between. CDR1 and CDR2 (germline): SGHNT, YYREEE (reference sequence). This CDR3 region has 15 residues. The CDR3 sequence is CASSFPGVRNTEAFF. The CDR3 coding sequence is TGTGCCAGCAGCTTCCCAGGGGTAAGGAACACTGAAGCTTTCTTT.

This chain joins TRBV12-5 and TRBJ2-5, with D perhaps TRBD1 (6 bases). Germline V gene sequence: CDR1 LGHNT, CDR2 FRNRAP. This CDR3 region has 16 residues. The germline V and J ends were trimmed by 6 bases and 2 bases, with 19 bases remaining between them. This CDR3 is CASGSSPGTKQETQYF. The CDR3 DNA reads TGTGCTAGTGGAAGCTCTCCCGGGACAAAGCAAGAGACCCAGTACTTC. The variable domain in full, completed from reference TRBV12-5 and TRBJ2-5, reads DARVTQTPRHKVTEMGQEVTMRCQPILGHNTVFWYRQTMMQGLELLAYFRNRAPLDDSGMPKDRFSAEMPDATLATLKIQPSEPRDSAVYFCASGSSPGTKQETQYFGPGTRLLVL.

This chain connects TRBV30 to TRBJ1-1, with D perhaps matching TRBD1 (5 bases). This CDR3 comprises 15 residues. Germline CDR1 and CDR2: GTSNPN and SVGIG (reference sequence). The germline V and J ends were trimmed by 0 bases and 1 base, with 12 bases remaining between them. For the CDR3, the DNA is TGTGCCTGGAGTGTTTTTTGGGGCCGGAACACTGAAGCTTTCTTT. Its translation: CAWSVFWGRNTEAFF.

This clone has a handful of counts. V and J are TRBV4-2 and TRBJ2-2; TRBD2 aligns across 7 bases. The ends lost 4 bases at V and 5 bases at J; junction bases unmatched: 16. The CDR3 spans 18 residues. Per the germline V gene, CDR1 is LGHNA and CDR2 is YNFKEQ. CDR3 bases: TGTGCCAGCAGCCCCGCTACGGGGGGTGGGACGGGAACCGGGGAGCTGTTTTTT. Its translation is CASSPATGGGTGTGELFF.

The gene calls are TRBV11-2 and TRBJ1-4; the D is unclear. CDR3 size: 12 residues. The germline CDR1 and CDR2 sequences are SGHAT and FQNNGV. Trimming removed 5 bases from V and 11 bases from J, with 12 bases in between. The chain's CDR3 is CASSPRAPKLFF. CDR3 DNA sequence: TGTGCCAGCAGCCCCCGGGCTCCGAAACTGTTTTTT.

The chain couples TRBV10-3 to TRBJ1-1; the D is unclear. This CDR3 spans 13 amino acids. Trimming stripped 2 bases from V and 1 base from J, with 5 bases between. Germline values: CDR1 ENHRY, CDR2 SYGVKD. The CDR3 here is CAISEAWNTEAFF. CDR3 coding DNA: TGTGCCATCAGTGAGGCTTGGAACACTGAAGCTTTCTTT.

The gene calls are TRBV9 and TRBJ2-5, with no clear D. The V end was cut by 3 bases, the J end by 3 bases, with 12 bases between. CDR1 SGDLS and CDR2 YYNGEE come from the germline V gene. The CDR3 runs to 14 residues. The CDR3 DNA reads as TGTGCCAGCAGCGAAACAGTCCTGGAAGAGACCCAGTACTTC. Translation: CASSETVLEETQYF.

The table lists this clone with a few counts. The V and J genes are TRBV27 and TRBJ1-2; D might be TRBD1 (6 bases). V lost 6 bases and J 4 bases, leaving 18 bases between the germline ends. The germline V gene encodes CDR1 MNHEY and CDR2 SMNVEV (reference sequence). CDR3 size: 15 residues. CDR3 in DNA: TGTGCCAGCAGCACCACGTGGGGGCTCCCCTATGGCTACACCTTC. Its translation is CASSTTWGLPYGYTF.

The CDR3 spells CASSSLTGTSGEQFF. The CDR3 DNA reads TGTGCCAGCAGCTCTCTTACCGGGACTAGCGGCGAGCAGTTCTTC. The rearrangement uses TRBV11-2 and TRBJ2-1; the match to TRBD2 covers 11 bases. CDR1 and CDR2 (germline): SGHAT, FQNNGV. The CDR3 runs 15 residues. V was pared by 4 bases and J by 10 bases, with 9 bases of the junction left unmatched.

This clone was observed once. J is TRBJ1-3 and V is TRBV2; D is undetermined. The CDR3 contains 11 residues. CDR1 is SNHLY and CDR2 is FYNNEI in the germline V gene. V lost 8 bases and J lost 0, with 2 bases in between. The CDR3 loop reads CASYSGNTIYF. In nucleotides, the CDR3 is TGTGCCAGCTACTCTGGAAACACCATATATTTT.

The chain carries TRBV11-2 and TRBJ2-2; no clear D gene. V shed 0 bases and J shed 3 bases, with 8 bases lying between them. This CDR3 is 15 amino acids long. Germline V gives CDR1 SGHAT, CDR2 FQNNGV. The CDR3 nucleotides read TGTGCCAGCAGCTTAGATTTCCAGTACACCGGGGAGCTGTTTTTT. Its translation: CASSLDFQYTGELFF.

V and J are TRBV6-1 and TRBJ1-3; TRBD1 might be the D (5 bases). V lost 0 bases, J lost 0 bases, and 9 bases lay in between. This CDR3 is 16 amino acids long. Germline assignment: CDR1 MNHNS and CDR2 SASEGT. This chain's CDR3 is CASSEATGGSGNTIYF. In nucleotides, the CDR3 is TGTGCCAGCAGTGAAGCTACAGGTGGCTCTGGAAACACCATATATTTT.

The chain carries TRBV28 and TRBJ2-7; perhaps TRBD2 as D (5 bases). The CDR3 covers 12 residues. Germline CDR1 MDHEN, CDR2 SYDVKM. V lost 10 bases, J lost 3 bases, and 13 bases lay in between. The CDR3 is CATGKLLYEQYF. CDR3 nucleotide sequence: TGTGCCACCGGGAAGCTTCTCTACGAGCAGTACTTC.

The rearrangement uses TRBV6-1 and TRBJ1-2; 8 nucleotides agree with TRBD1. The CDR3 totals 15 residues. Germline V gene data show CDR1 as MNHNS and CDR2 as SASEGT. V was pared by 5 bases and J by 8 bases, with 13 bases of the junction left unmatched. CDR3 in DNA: TGTGCCAGCAGTATCGAGGGGCCAGGGGGCTTCGGCTACACCTTC. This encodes CASSIEGPGGFGYTF.

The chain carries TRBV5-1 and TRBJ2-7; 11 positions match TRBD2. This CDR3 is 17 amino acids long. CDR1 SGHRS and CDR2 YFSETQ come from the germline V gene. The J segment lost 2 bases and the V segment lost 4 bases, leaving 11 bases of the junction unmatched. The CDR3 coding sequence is TGCGCCAGCAGCCTCCCCCCCGGGACTAGCGGCACCTACGAGCAGTACTTC. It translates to CASSLPPGTSGTYEQYF.

The CDR3 reads CASSLVAGSGGVLPYIQYF. In DNA form, the CDR3 reads TGTGCCAGCAGCTTAGTGGCAGGGTCAGGTGGGGTCCTTCCGTACATTCAGTACTTC. The V and J genes are TRBV7-8 and TRBJ2-4; D might be TRBD1 (5 bases). CDR3 length: 19 amino acids. Looked up from germline, CDR1 is SGHVS and CDR2 is FQNEAQ. V was pared by 1 base and J by 8 bases, with 27 bases between.

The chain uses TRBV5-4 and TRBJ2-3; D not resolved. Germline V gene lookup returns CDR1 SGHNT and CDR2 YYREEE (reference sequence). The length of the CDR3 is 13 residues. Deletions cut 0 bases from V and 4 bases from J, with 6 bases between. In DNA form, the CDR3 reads TGTGCCAGCAGCTTGGCCGGACCAGATACGCAGTATTTT. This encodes CASSLAGPDTQYF.

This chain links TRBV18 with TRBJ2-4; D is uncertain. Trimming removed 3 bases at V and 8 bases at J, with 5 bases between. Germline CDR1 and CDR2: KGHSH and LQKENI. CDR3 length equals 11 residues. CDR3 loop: CASSPQDIQYF. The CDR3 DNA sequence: TGTGCCAGCTCACCGCAGGACATTCAGTACTTC. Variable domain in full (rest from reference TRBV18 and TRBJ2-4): NAGVMQNPRHLVRRRGQEARLRCSPMKGHSHVYWYRQLPEEGLKFMVYLQKENIIDESGMPKERFSAEFPKEGPSILRIQQVVRGDSAAYFCASSPQDIQYFGAGTRLSVL.

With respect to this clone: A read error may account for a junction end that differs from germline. The CDR3 region is CASGLADTQYF. CDR3 DNA sequence: TGTGCCAGCGGCTTAGCAGATACGCAGTATTTT. This chain links TRBV11-2 with TRBJ2-3, with no clear D. The germline V gene encodes CDR1 SGHAT and CDR2 FQNNGV. The CDR3 loop spans 11 amino acids. The entire variable domain, with the rest obtained from reference TRBV11-2 and TRBJ2-3, is as follows: EAGVAQSPRYKIIEKRQSVAFWCNPISGHATLYWYQQILGQGPKLLIQFQNNGVVDDSQLPKDRFSAERLKGVDSTLKIQPAKLEDSAVYLCASGLADTQYFGPGTRLTVL.

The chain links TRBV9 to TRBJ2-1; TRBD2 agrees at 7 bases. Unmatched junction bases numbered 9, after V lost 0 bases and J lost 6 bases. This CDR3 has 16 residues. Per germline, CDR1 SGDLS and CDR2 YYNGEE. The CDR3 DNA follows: TGTGCCAGCAGCGTAGTTTTTGCGGGAGACTCCAATGAGCAGTTCTTC. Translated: CASSVVFAGDSNEQFF.

DNA of the CDR3: TGTGCCATCAGTGACGGACTAGCGGGGGTCTCCTACGAGCAGTACTTC. It yields the protein CAISDGLAGVSYEQYF. The V and J genes are TRBV10-3 and TRBJ2-7; 13 bases match TRBD2. The CDR3 length is 16 residues. V gave up 3 bases and J gave up 0 bases; unmatched junction bases: 2. The germline CDR1 and CDR2 sequences are ENHRY and SYGVKD.

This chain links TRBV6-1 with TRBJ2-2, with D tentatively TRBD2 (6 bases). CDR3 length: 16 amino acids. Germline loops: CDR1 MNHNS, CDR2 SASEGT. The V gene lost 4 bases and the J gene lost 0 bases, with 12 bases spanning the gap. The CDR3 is CASSVLAPPNTGELFF. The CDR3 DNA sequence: TGTGCCAGCAGTGTTCTAGCGCCTCCGAACACCGGGGAGCTGTTTTTT.

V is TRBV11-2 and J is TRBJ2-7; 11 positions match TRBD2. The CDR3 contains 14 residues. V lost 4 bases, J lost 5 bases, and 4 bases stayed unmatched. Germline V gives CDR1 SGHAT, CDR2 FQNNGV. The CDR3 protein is CASSSLAGVNEQYF. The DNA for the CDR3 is TGTGCCAGCAGCTCACTAGCGGGAGTTAACGAGCAGTACTTC.

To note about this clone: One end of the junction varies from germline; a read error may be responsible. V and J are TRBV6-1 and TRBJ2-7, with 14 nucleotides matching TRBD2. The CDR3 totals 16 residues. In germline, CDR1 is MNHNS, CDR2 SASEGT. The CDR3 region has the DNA TGTGCCAGCAGCGAAGGGACTAGCGGGAGCTCCTACGAGCAGTACTTC. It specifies CASSEGTSGSSYEQYF.

The CDR3 reads CAWTRTGGAGGYTF. The CDR3 DNA sequence: TGTGCCTGGACCCGGACAGGGGGAGCGGGTGGCTACACCTTC. The chain couples TRBV30 to TRBJ1-2; 10 bases are shared with TRBD1. The CDR3 loop spans 14 amino acids. J lost 7 bases, V lost 4 bases, and 9 bases had no gene match. Per germline, CDR1 GTSNPN and CDR2 SVGIG (reference sequence).

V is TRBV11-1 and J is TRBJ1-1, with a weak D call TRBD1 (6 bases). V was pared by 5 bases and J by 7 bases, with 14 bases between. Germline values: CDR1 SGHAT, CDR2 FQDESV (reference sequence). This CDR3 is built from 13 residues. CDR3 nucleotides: TGTGCCAGCAGCCTCAAACAGGGTGGTGAAGCTTTCTTT. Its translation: CASSLKQGGEAFF. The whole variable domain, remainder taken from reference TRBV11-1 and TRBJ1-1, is EAEVAQSPRYKITEKSQAVAFWCDPISGHATLYWYRQILGQGPELLVQFQDESVVDDSQLPKDRFSAERLKGVDSTLKIQPAELGDSAMYLCASSLKQGGEAFFGQGTRLTVV.